A single sample is the source of the 9 T cell receptor beta chains below, sequenced in a study of cytomegalovirus exposure and HLA in healthy donors (dated by TCRdb to 2017 to 2019). Libraries were made using the immunoSEQ multiplex PCR assay. The multiplex PCR relied on a mix of 60 forward primers for TCR Vbeta segments and 13 reverse primers for TCR Jbeta segments. The immuneACCESS repertoire file appears here via TCRdb, limited to in-frame rearrangements. These files lack a portion of the clones; in checked studies, under half of the deficit traces to unresolved V genes, and the cause of the others is not known. Within this sample are 98,000 or so clones, with around 80% of them counted one time only. The biggest ten clones account for approximately 9.2% of the sample. What was sequenced was PBMCs. The receptors stem from a human donor in good health.

This clone was found once. In DNA form, the CDR3 reads TGTGCCAGCAGCGCCACTAGCGGGGTTGGGGGCGAGCAGTACTTC. This encodes CASSATSGVGGEQYF. The chain carries TRBV11-2 and TRBJ2-7; 10 bases map to TRBD2. Germline trimming cut 5 bases from V and 6 bases from J; bases unmatched to any gene: 10. CDR1 and CDR2 (germline): SGHAT, FQNNGV. The CDR3 consists of 15 residues.

The V and J genes are TRBV18 and TRBJ1-1; 7 nucleotides align to TRBD1. Germline CDR1 is KGHSH and CDR2 is LQKENI. With 2 bases clipped from V and 1 base from J, the junction kept 4 bases outside the gene matches. This CDR3 has 15 amino acids. CDR3 bases: TGTGCCAGCTCACCAGGGACAGCTAAGAACACTGAAGCTTTCTTT. Protein: CASSPGTAKNTEAFF.

This rearrangement joins TRBV6-1 to TRBJ2-7; D remains ambiguous. Germline V gene sequence: CDR1 MNHNS, CDR2 SASEGT. The CDR3 has 12 amino acids. V was trimmed by 7 bases and J by 1 base, leaving 8 bases between them. For the CDR3, the DNA is TGTGCCAGCACCGAGTCTTCCTACGAGCAGTACTTC. Its translation: CASTESSYEQYF.

The chain links TRBV29-1 to TRBJ1-5; TRBD1 might be the D (6 bases). CDR3 length: 16 residues. V shed 4 bases and J shed 3 bases, with 19 bases lying between them. Germline lookup yields CDR1 SQVTM and CDR2 ANQGSEA. The CDR3 DNA reads TGCAGCGTTGTATTACAGGGACAAGATTCCAATCAGCCCCAGCATTTT. It codes for CSVVLQGQDSNQPQHF.

V usage is TRBV6-5 and J usage is TRBJ1-2; D gene unclear. Trimming left V 0 bases short and J 2 bases short, with 7 bases between. The CDR3 is made up of 14 amino acids. CDR1 and CDR2 from the germline V gene are MNHEY and SVGAGI. CDR3 sequence (DNA): TGTGCCAGCAGTTACTCGACGGGGAACTATGGCTACACCTTC. The encoded protein is CASSYSTGNYGYTF.

The chain has TRBV5-4 and TRBJ2-1, with D perhaps matching TRBD1 (5 bases). Germline assignment: CDR1 SGHNT and CDR2 YYREEE (reference sequence). The CDR3 is 15 residues long. V shed 5 bases and J shed 0 bases, with 12 bases lying between them. The DNA for the CDR3 is TGTGCCAGCAGTTCGGACACCAACTCCTACAATGAGCAGTTCTTC. Translating it yields CASSSDTNSYNEQFF.

The rearrangement uses TRBV21-1 and TRBJ1-5; TRBD1 is the table's D call and was not checked against the DNA. TRBV21-1 is a documented pseudogene. The CDR3 extends over 16 amino acids. This CDR3 is CASSKRTTGSTQPQHF. The CDR3 DNA follows: TGTGCCAGCAGCAAACGTACGACAGGGTCGACTCAGCCCCAGCATTTT.

CDR3 sequence reads: CATGRGPYGYTF. DNA for the CDR3: TGTGCCACCGGGAGAGGTCCTTATGGCTACACCTTC. The chain joins TRBV4-2 to TRBJ1-2; D not resolved. CDR1 LGHNA and CDR2 YNFKEQ come from the germline V gene. V lost 10 bases to trimming and J lost 5 bases, with 14 bases between them. The CDR3 loop spans 12 amino acids.

The rearrangement links TRBV5-1 to TRBJ1-1, with D tentatively TRBD1 (5 bases). Germline V gene data show CDR1 as SGHRS and CDR2 as YFSETQ. This CDR3 has 14 amino acids. V was cut by 4 bases and J by 7 bases, with 17 bases left in between. CDR3 sequence reads: CASSATGGGFEAFF. CDR3 DNA sequence: TGCGCCAGCAGCGCGACCGGGGGAGGTTTTGAAGCTTTCTTT.